The 23 T cell receptor beta chains in this list originate from one sample, sequenced in a study of shared clonotypes between healthy human individuals. Assay used: immunoSEQ multiplex PCR; TCRdb lists only in-frame clones, some missing. The sample lists millions of clones, just over 90% seen once, with 0.39% in the top ten. Sample: naive CD4+ T cells from PBMCs. Noted subset: CD45RA+ positively selected. These TCRs come from a man between 18 and 35 years old in good health. Some clones in this sample may be carry-over from other donors' samples.

The chain carries TRBV4-2 and TRBJ1-1; 8 nucleotides line up with TRBD1. V was pared by 1 base and J by 4 bases, with 5 bases of the junction left unmatched. CDR1 is LGHNA and CDR2 is YNFKEQ in the germline V gene. This CDR3 spans 15 amino acids. The CDR3 coding sequence is TGTGCCAGCAGCCAAGGGACAGGGAAACCCACTGAAGCTTTCTTT. It translates to CASSQGTGKPTEAFF.

The chain links TRBV4-1 to TRBJ1-5, with a weak D call TRBD1 (6 bases). Trimming took off 2 bases at V and 1 base at J, with 12 bases between the two ends. CDR3 size: 16 residues. Germline V gene data show CDR1 as MGHRA and CDR2 as YSYEKL. CDR3 in DNA: TGCGCCAGCAGCCAAAGGGGGGGGAGAAGCAATCAGCCCCAGCATTTT. Its translation is CASSQRGGRSNQPQHF.

The chain uses TRBV11-3 and TRBJ2-2; D is tentatively TRBD1 or TRBD2 (5 bases each). The CDR3 has 17 residues. Germline CDR1 SGHNT, CDR2 YENEEA. V lost 1 base, J lost 0 bases, and 12 bases lay in between. In nucleotides, the CDR3 is TGTGCCAGCAGCTTAGCAGGGACCCTAACGAACACCGGGGAGCTGTTTTTT. This codes for CASSLAGTLTNTGELFF.

The rearrangement uses TRBV5-1 and TRBJ1-1, with 7 nucleotides matching TRBD1. CDR1 and CDR2 (germline): SGHRS, YFSETQ. Trimming at V came to 3 bases and at J to 4 bases, leaving 12 bases not matched to a gene. The CDR3 contains 16 residues. CDR3 DNA sequence: TGCGCCAGCAGCTCCTCGGGACAGTCTGGTGGCACTGAAGCTTTCTTT. The encoded protein is CASSSSGQSGGTEAFF.

V and J are TRBV4-3 and TRBJ2-5; 9 bases map to TRBD2. The CDR3 runs to 18 residues. V shed 4 bases and J 2 bases; nucleotides not matched to a gene: 14. The germline CDR1 and CDR2 sequences are LGHNA and YSLEER. The CDR3: CASSLGAGGGRAQETQYF. The CDR3 bases are TGCGCCAGCAGCCTCGGTGCAGGCGGCGGGAGGGCTCAAGAGACCCAGTACTTC.

A few counts support this clone. The chain links TRBV28 to TRBJ1-1; D remains unclear. The V end lost 5 bases, the J end lost 4 bases, and 14 bases lay between the germline ends. The CDR3 spans 14 residues. In germline, CDR1 is MDHEN, CDR2 SYDVKM. Here the CDR3 reads CASSRPARSTEAFF. In DNA form, the CDR3 reads TGTGCCAGCAGTCGTCCCGCGAGAAGCACTGAAGCTTTCTTT. Complete variable domain (other parts from reference TRBV28 and TRBJ1-1): DVKVTQSSRYLVKRTGEKVFLECVQDMDHENMFWYRQDPGLGLRLIYFSYDVKMKEKGDIPEGYSVSREKKERFSLILESASTNQTSMYLCASSRPARSTEAFFGQGTRLTVV.

The chain recombines TRBV2 with TRBJ2-4; D is uncertain. Germline-derived CDR1 and CDR2 are SNHLY and FYNNEI. This CDR3 has 15 amino acids. Trimming removed 3 bases at V and 1 base at J, with 10 bases between. Written as DNA, the CDR3 is TGTGCCAGCAGTGAGGTCGAAACGGCCAAAAACATTCAGTACTTC. It yields the protein CASSEVETAKNIQYF.

This clone appeared once. The V call is TRBV7-2, the J call TRBJ2-7; TRBD1 matches 8 bases. Germline lookup yields CDR1 SGHTA and CDR2 FQGNSA. Trimming at V came to 3 bases and at J to 1 base, leaving 5 bases not matched to a gene. The length of the CDR3 is 15 residues. In DNA, the CDR3 is TGTGCCAGCAGCTTCGGACAGGGAAGGTCCTACGAGCAGTACTTC. Amino acid sequence: CASSFGQGRSYEQYF.

The chain links TRBV7-3 to TRBJ2-2; D perhaps matches TRBD1 (6 bases). The germline V gene encodes CDR1 SGHTA and CDR2 FQGTGA. The CDR3 is 16 residues long. V lost 2 bases and J 5 bases, leaving 15 bases between the germline ends. CDR3: CASSLRRQANTGELFF. The DNA for the CDR3 is TGTGCCAGCAGCTTACGTCGACAGGCCAATACCGGGGAGCTGTTTTTT.

This rearrangement joins TRBV28 to TRBJ2-2, with D possibly being TRBD2 (7 bases). This CDR3 has 15 residues. The germline V and J ends were trimmed by 11 bases and 4 bases, with 20 bases remaining between them. Germline CDR1 is MDHEN and CDR2 is SYDVKM. The chain's CDR3 is CAAQLGGRGTGELFF. The CDR3 nucleotides are TGTGCCGCACAATTGGGGGGGCGGGGCACCGGGGAGCTGTTTTTT.

The V and J genes are TRBV28 and TRBJ2-1; a possible D gene is TRBD1 (6 bases). The CDR3 contains 17 residues. Germline CDR1 reads MDHEN; CDR2 reads SYDVKM. V was trimmed by 4 bases and J by 5 bases, leaving 21 bases between them. DNA of the CDR3: TGTGCCAGCAGTTCCGTACAGGGATATTGGGGGAACAATGAGCAGTTCTTC. It is translated as CASSSVQGYWGNNEQFF.

The V gene is TRBV6-5, the J gene TRBJ1-1; 11 nucleotides align to TRBD1. The CDR3 spans 14 residues. Germline trimming cut 2 bases from V and 11 bases from J; bases unmatched to any gene: 7. CDR1 MNHEY and CDR2 SVGAGI come from the germline V gene. The CDR3 loop reads CASSYRTGGAAAFF. CDR3 coding DNA: TGTGCCAGCAGTTACCGGACAGGGGGCGCGGCGGCTTTCTTT.

This clone was counted once. The rearrangement uses TRBV27 and TRBJ2-7, with D maybe TRBD1 (5 bases). Per germline, CDR1 MNHEY and CDR2 SMNVEV (reference sequence). V gave up 2 bases and J gave up 3 bases, with 11 bases separating them. This CDR3 contains 14 residues. CDR3 residues: CASSLQGTGYEQYF. The CDR3 DNA follows: TGTGCCAGCAGTTTACAGGGCACTGGCTACGAGCAGTACTTC.

The chain has TRBV6-1 and TRBJ1-5; maybe TRBD1 (5 bases). Per the germline V gene, CDR1 is MNHNS and CDR2 is SASEGT. Between the trimmed V and J ends, which lost 8 bases and 15 bases, there was a span of 17 bases. This CDR3 comprises 11 residues. CDR3 sequence: CASSGARQGHF. CDR3 sequence (DNA): TGTGCCAGCTCCGGGGCCCGTCAAGGGCATTTT.

This chain links TRBV5-1 with TRBJ2-1; 14 nucleotides align to TRBD2. This CDR3 contains 19 residues. Trimming cost V 4 bases and J 8 bases; bases outside gene matches: 17. CDR1 SGHRS and CDR2 YFSETQ come from the germline V gene. The CDR3 coding sequence is TGCGCCAGCAGCCCTGTCCCGGGACTAGCGGGAGTTAGCCCGTATGAGCAGTTCTTC. Translation: CASSPVPGLAGVSPYEQFF.

This clone was recorded only once. The chain joins TRBV5-5 to TRBJ2-4; the D is unclear. CDR3 length: 14 residues. Germline V gene lookup returns CDR1 SGHKS and CDR2 YYEKEE (reference sequence). V dropped 0 bases and J dropped 0 bases, with 4 bases sitting between them. CDR3 sequence: CASSLAVAKNIQYF. The CDR3 DNA reads as TGTGCCAGCAGCTTGGCCGTAGCCAAAAACATTCAGTACTTC.

This clone was observed a single time. This chain uses TRBV11-2 with TRBJ1-5; D remains unclear. There are 14 residues in the CDR3. The V gene's germline CDR1 is SGHAT and CDR2 FQNNGV. The germline V and J ends were trimmed by 0 bases and 3 bases, with 6 bases remaining between them. The CDR3 sequence: CASSLDRNNQPQHF. CDR3 in DNA: TGTGCCAGCAGCTTAGATCGAAACAATCAGCCCCAGCATTTT.

Points on this clone: Other DNA sequences in this sample translate to the same CDR3. The chain joins TRBV18 to TRBJ1-2; TRBD1 matches 9 bases. V lost 3 bases and J lost 6; bases outside the gene matches: 5. Germline CDR1 and CDR2: KGHSH and LQKENI. This CDR3 comprises 14 residues. The chain's CDR3 is CASSPRTGEDGYTF. In nucleotides, the CDR3 is TGTGCCAGCTCACCCCGGACAGGGGAGGATGGCTACACCTTC.

V is TRBV11-1 and J is TRBJ2-1, with unresolved D. The CDR3 covers 13 residues. Germline loops: CDR1 SGHAT, CDR2 FQDESV (reference sequence). Trimming took 0 bases from V and 8 from J, leaving 8 bases between them. The CDR3 region has the DNA TGTGCCAGCAGCTTAGCCCCCAGCGATGAGCAGTTCTTC. This translates into CASSLAPSDEQFF.

V gene TRBV30 combines with J gene TRBJ1-2; D remains unclear. Deletions cut 2 bases from V and 2 bases from J, with 6 bases between. Germline V lookup: CDR1 GTSNPN, CDR2 SVGIG (reference sequence). The length of the CDR3 is 12 residues. This CDR3 reads CAWSTENYGYTF. As DNA, the CDR3 is TGTGCCTGGAGTACGGAAAACTATGGCTACACCTTC.

As DNA, the CDR3 is TGTGCCAGTAGTATAGATTCGTGGTCGGGGGTACTAGCCAAAAACATTCAGTACTTC. Protein product: CASSIDSWSGVLAKNIQYF. This chain uses TRBV19 with TRBJ2-4; possibly TRBD2 for D (6 bases). V gave up 0 bases and J gave up 0 bases, with 18 bases separating them. CDR3 length equals 19 residues. Germline CDR1 and CDR2: LNHDA and SQIVND (reference sequence).

The V and J genes are TRBV27 and TRBJ2-7, with D unresolved. This CDR3 contains 14 residues. Germline CDR1 is MNHEY and CDR2 is SMNVEV (reference sequence). Trimming removed 9 bases from V and 1 base from J, with 16 bases in between. In DNA form, the CDR3 reads TGTGCCAGTAAAGGGCAGGTCCGATCCTACGAGCAGTACTTC. Its translation is CASKGQVRSYEQYF.

This chain connects TRBV4-1 to TRBJ1-5; D is uncertain. Germline V gene data show CDR1 as MGHRA and CDR2 as YSYEKL. Trimming took 1 base from V and 4 from J, leaving 8 bases between them. This CDR3 contains 14 residues. CDR3 amino acids: CASSQGSGNQPQHF. The CDR3 bases are TGCGCCAGCAGCCAAGGATCGGGGAATCAGCCCCAGCATTTT.